This TCR beta chain came from a study of CD8 T cells in Susac syndrome. Points from the study as a whole: In its TCR sequencing and HLA analysis, the study acknowledged that the number of individuals was relatively small.

RNA totalling roughly 0.5 to 1 ug underwent reverse transcription with random hexamers. An immunoSEQ multiplex PCR generated amplified TCR beta CDR3 products spanning 54 Vbeta and 13 Jbeta. TCRdb processed the immunoSEQ multiplex PCR reads anew with MiXCR; each CDR3 protein has one entry. The sample has about 120,000 distinct CDR3 sequences; around 95% are singletons. Notes on this clonotype: The antigen is unknown.

There are 13 residues in the CDR3. Trimming cost V 3 bases and J 8 bases, with 13 bases left between them. The germline CDR1 and CDR2 sequences are LNHDA and SQIVND (reference sequence). Healthy donors formed controls matched for age and sex. The chain combines TRBV19 with TRBJ1-2; possibly TRBD1 for D (5 bases). The receptor's source is a human donor in good health. The sample comprised CD4+ T cells from PBMCs. Here the CDR3 reads CASSIRGLEGYTF. The CDR3 DNA follows: TGTGCCAGTAGTATTAGGGGATTGGAGGGCTACACCTTC.